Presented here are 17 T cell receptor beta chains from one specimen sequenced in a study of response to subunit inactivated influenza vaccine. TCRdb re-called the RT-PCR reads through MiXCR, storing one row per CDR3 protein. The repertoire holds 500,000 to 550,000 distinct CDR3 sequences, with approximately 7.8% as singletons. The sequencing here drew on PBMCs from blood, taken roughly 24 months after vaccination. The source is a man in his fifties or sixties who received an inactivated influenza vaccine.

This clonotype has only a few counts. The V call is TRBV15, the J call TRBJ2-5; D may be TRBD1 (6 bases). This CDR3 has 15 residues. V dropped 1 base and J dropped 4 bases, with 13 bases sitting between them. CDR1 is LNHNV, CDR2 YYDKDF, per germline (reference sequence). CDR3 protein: CATSRVTGNGETQYF. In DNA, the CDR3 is TGTGCCACCAGCAGAGTAACAGGGAACGGAGAGACCCAGTACTTC.

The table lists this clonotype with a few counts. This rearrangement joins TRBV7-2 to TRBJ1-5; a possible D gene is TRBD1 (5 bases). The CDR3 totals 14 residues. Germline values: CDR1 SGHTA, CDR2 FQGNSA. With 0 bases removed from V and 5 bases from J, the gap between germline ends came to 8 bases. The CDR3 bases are TGTGCCAGCAGCTTAGCAGGGGTTGATCAGCCCCAGCATTTT. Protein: CASSLAGVDQPQHF.

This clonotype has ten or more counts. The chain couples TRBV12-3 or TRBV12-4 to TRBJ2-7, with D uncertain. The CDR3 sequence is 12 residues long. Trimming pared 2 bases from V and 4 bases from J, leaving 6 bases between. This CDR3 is CASSLSEYEQYF. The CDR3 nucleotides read TGTGCCAGCAGTTTATCGGAGTACGAGCAGTACTTC.

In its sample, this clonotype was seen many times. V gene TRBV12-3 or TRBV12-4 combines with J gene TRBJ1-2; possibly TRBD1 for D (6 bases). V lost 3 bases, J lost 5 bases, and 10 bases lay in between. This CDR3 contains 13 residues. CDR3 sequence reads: CASSLKGGYGYTF. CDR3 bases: TGTGCCAGCAGTTTGAAAGGGGGGTATGGCTACACCTTC.

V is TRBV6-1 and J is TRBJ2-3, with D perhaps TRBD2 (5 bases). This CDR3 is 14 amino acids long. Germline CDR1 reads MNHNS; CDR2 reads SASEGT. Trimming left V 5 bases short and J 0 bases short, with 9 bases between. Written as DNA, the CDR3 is TGTGCCAGCAGTCAGCGGAGGAGCACAGATACGCAGTATTTT. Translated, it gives CASSQRRSTDTQYF.

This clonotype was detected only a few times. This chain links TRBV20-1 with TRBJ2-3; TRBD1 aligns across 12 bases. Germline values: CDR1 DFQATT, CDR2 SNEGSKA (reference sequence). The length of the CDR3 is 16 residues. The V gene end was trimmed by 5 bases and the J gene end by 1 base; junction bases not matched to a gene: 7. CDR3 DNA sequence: TGCAGTGCTCCCGGGACAGGGGGCGGAGGCACAGATACGCAGTATTTT. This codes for CSAPGTGGGGTDTQYF.

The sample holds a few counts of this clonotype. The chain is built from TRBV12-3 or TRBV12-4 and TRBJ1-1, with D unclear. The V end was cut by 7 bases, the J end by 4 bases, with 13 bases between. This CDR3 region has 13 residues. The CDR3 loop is CASTWRSSTEAFF. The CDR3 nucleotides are TGTGCCAGCACTTGGCGGTCGAGCACTGAAGCTTTCTTT.

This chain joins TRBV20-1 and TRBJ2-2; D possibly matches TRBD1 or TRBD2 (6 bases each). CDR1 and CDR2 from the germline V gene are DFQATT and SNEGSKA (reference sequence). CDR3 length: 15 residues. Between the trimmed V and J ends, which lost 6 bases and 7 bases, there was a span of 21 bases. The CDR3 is CSAGGGIGSGGELFF. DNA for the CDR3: TGCAGTGCGGGGGGCGGTATTGGATCGGGCGGGGAGCTGTTTTTT.

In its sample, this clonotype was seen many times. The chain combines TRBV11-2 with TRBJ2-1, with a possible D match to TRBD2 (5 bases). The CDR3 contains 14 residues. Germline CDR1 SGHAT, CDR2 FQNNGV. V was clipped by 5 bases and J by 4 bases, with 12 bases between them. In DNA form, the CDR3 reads TGTGCCAGCAGCCTGACAACGGGGTACAATGAGCAGTTCTTC. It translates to CASSLTTGYNEQFF. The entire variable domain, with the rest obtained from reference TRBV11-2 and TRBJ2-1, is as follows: EAGVAQSPRYKIIEKRQSVAFWCNPISGHATLYWYQQILGQGPKLLIQFQNNGVVDDSQLPKDRFSAERLKGVDSTLKIQPAKLEDSAVYLCASSLTTGYNEQFFGPGTRLTVL.

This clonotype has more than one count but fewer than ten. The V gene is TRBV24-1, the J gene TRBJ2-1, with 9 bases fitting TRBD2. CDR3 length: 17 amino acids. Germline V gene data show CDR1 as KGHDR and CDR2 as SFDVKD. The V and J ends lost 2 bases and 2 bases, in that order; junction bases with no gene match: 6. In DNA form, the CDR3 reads TGTGCCACCAGTGATTCCTTAGCGGGAGTTACCTACAATGAGCAGTTCTTC. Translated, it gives CATSDSLAGVTYNEQFF.

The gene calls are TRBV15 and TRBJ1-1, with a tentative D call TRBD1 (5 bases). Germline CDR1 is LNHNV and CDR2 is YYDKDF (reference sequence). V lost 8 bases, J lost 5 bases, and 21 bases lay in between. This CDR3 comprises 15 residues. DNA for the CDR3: TGTGCCACCGCCCCCTTTGGCAGGGCTAGAACTGAAGCTTTCTTT. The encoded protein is CATAPFGRARTEAFF.

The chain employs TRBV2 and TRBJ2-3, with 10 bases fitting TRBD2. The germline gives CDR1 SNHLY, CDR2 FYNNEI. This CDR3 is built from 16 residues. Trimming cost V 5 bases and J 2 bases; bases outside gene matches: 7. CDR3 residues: CASSRSTSGDTDTQYF. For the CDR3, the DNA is TGTGCCAGCAGTCGGTCAACTAGCGGGGACACAGATACGCAGTATTTT.

CDR3 sequence: CASSYRLATRTYEQYF. The DNA for the CDR3 is TGTGCCAGCAGTTACCGTTTAGCGACGAGGACCTACGAGCAGTACTTC. V usage is TRBV6-5 and J usage is TRBJ2-7, with D perhaps matching TRBD2 (5 bases). This CDR3 spans 16 amino acids. Germline CDR1 reads MNHEY; CDR2 reads SVGAGI. Trimming took 2 bases from V and 2 from J, leaving 16 bases between them.

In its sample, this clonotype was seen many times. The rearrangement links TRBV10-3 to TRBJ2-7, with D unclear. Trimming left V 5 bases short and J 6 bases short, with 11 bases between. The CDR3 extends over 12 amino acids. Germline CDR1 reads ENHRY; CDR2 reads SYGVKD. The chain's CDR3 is CAISPPGAEQYF. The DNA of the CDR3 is TGTGCCATCAGTCCTCCAGGTGCCGAGCAGTACTTC.

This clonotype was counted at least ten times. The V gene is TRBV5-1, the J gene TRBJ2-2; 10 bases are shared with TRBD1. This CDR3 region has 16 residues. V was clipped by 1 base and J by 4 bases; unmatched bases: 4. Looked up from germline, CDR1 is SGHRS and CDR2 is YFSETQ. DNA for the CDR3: TGCGCCAGCAGCTTGTCGACAGGGGGCTTCACCGGGGAGCTGTTTTTT. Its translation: CASSLSTGGFTGELFF.

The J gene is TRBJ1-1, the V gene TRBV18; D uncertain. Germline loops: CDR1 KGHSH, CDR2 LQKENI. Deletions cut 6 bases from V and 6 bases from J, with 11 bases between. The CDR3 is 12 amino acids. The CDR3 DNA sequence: TGTGCCAGCTCTCCTCGGGAGGCTGAAGCTTTCTTT. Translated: CASSPREAEAFF.

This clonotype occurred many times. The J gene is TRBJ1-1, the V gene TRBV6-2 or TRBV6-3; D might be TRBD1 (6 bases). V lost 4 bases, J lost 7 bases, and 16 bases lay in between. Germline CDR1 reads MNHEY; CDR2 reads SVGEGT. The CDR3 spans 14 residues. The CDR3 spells CASSFGQRGLEAFF. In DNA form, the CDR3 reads TGTGCCAGCAGTTTCGGACAGCGGGGGCTTGAAGCTTTCTTT.